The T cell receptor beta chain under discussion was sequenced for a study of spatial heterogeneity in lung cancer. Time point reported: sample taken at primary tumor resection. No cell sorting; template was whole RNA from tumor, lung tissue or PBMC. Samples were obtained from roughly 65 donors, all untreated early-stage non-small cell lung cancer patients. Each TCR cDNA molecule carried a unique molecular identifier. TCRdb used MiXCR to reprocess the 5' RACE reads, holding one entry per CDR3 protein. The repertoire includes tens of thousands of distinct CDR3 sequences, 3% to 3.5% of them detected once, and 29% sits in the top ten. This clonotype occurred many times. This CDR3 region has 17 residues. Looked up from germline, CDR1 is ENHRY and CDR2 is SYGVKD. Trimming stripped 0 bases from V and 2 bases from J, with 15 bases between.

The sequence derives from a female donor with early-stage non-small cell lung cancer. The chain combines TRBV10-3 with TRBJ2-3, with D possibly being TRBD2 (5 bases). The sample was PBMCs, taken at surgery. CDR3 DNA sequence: TGTGCCATCAGTGAGTCGGCTAGCTTCGAGACCACAGATACGCAGTATTTT. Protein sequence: CAISESASFETTDTQYF.